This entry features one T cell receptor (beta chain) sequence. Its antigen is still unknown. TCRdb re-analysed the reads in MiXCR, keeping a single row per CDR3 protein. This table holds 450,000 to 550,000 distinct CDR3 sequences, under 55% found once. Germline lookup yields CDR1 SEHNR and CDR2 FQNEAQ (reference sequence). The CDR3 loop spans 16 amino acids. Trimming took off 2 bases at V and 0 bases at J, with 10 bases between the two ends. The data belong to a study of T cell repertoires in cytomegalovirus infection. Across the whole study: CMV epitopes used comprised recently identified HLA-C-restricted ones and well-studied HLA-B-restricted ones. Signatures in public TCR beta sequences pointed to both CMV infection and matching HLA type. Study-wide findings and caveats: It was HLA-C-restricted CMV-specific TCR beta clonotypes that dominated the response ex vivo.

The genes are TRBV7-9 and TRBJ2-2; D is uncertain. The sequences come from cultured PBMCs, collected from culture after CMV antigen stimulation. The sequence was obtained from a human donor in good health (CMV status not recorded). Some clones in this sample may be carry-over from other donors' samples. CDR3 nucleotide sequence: TGTGCCAGCAGCTTAACAAAGGGCGCGAACACCGGGGAGCTGTTTTTT. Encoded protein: CASSLTKGANTGELFF.